One and the same sample provided the 32 T cell receptor beta chains below, sequenced in a study of persistence of HIV-infected CD4 T cells. These receptors' targets are unknown. Stimulation used approximately 10 ug/mL lysate from CMV-infected fibroblasts. Responding CD4+ T cells were sorted by upregulation of both CD40 ligand and CD69. The immunoSEQ assay was version 4, run in survey mode. Data came from immunoSEQ multiplex PCR; TCRdb stores just in-frame clones and leaves some out. The sample lists roughly 20,000 clones; about two thirds were seen once. The sample consisted of CD4+ T cells sorted from PBMCs after roughly 18-hour stimulation, taken from a patient who received antiretroviral therapy. These receptor sequences come from an adult woman with HIV who was CMV-seropositive.

J is TRBJ2-2 and V is TRBV7-3; D gene ambiguous. CDR3 size: 14 residues. Germline V gives CDR1 SGHTA, CDR2 FQGTGA. Trimming took 5 bases from V and 6 from J, leaving 13 bases between them. The CDR3, as DNA: TGTGCCAGCAGCCTGTCCGGCCTGTCCGGGGAGCTGTTTTTT. Translating it yields CASSLSGLSGELFF.

V is TRBV7-9 and J is TRBJ1-1; D is possibly TRBD1 (5 bases). Trimming took off 7 bases at V and 5 bases at J, with 17 bases between the two ends. Germline-derived CDR1 and CDR2 are SEHNR and FQNEAQ (reference sequence). The CDR3 covers 14 residues. CDR3 bases: TGTGCCAGCAATTGGGACGGACAAAGGACTGAAGCTTTCTTT. Its protein product is CASNWDGQRTEAFF.

The V gene is TRBV5-1, the J gene TRBJ2-3; D is unclear. Trimming removed 3 bases at V and 1 base at J, with 6 bases between. The length of the CDR3 is 13 residues. Germline lookup yields CDR1 SGHRS and CDR2 YFSETQ. The DNA for the CDR3 is TGCGCCAGCAGCTCAGAACGCACAGATACGCAGTATTTT. Encoded protein: CASSSERTDTQYF.

The chain uses TRBV7-6 and TRBJ2-7; a weak D match, TRBD1 (5 bases). V shed 1 base and J shed 7 bases, with 26 bases lying between them. Germline CDR1 SGHVS, CDR2 FNYEAQ. The CDR3 is 18 amino acids. The CDR3 nucleotides are TGTGCCAGCAGCTTAGAAATCGCACAGGCGGACCCTCCGCGGGAGCAGTACTTC. Encoded protein: CASSLEIAQADPPREQYF.

This clone came up a few times. This sequence joins TRBV6-5 and TRBJ1-2; D may be TRBD1 (6 bases). The CDR3 has 14 amino acids. V lost 6 bases, J lost 6 bases, and 17 bases lay in between. In germline, CDR1 is MNHEY, CDR2 SVGAGI. As DNA, the CDR3 is TGTGCCAGCAGGCCGGGGCAGGGGAGGCATGGCTACACCTTC. Its translation: CASRPGQGRHGYTF.

The rearrangement links TRBV6-5 to TRBJ1-1; D gene uncertain. The CDR3 runs 14 residues. Trimming left V 4 bases short and J 2 bases short, with 11 bases between. Germline CDR1 MNHEY, CDR2 SVGAGI. CDR3 loop: CASSLDTRNTEAFF. The CDR3 DNA is TGTGCCAGCAGTTTGGATACAAGAAACACTGAAGCTTTCTTT.

The chain combines TRBV5-1 with TRBJ2-1, with 8 positions matching TRBD1. The V segment lost 4 bases and the J segment 7 bases; nucleotides outside the gene matches: 13. The V gene's germline CDR1 is SGHRS and CDR2 YFSETQ. This CDR3 has 16 amino acids. CDR3 protein: CASSPPRTGSTNEQFF. CDR3 nucleotide sequence: TGCGCCAGCAGCCCACCTCGGACAGGGAGTACGAATGAGCAGTTCTTC.

This CDR3 reads CASSLDSSGGTDTQYF. CDR3 DNA sequence: TGTGCCAGCAGCCTGGACTCTAGCGGGGGCACAGATACGCAGTATTTT. The chain couples TRBV7-3 to TRBJ2-3; 9 nucleotides line up with TRBD2. Germline loops: CDR1 SGHTA, CDR2 FQGTGA. This CDR3 has 16 amino acids. Germline trimming cut 5 bases from V and 1 base from J; bases unmatched to any gene: 7.

V and J are TRBV2 and TRBJ1-2; 10 bases align to TRBD1. The V and J ends lost 3 bases and 4 bases, in that order; junction bases with no gene match: 2. This CDR3 is built from 14 residues. Germline V CDR1 and CDR2: SNHLY, FYNNEI. The CDR3 is CASSEDRGGYGYTF. CDR3 sequence (DNA): TGTGCCAGCAGTGAGGACAGGGGGGGCTATGGCTACACCTTC.

The sample holds one count of this clone. This rearrangement joins TRBV19 to TRBJ1-4; a possible D gene is TRBD1 (6 bases). V dropped 6 bases and J dropped 8 bases, with 16 bases sitting between them. There are 14 residues in the CDR3. Germline V gene sequence: CDR1 LNHDA, CDR2 SQIVND (reference sequence). CDR3 DNA: TGTGCCAGTAGCCGAGGGACAAGCGGCGAAAAACTGTTTTTT. It specifies CASSRGTSGEKLFF.

This clone is categorized as medium-sized. The CDR3 reads CSVDLQTNTGELFF. For the CDR3, the DNA is TGCAGCGTTGATTTACAAACGAACACCGGGGAGCTGTTTTTT. The rearrangement uses TRBV29-1 and TRBJ2-2; D is ambiguous. Germline V gene data show CDR1 as SQVTM and CDR2 as ANQGSEA. The CDR3 contains 14 residues. V was trimmed by 3 bases and J by 0 bases, leaving 8 bases between them.

The gene calls are TRBV9 and TRBJ2-3, with D maybe TRBD2 (6 bases). The CDR3 sequence is 15 residues long. The germline CDR1 and CDR2 sequences are SGDLS and YYNGEE. The V gene lost 0 bases and the J gene lost 1 base, with 9 bases spanning the gap. The CDR3 nucleotides are TGTGCCAGCAGCGTAGGCGGGATTCGCACAGATACGCAGTATTTT. Amino acids: CASSVGGIRTDTQYF.

This chain connects TRBV7-6 to TRBJ2-2, with 7 bases fitting TRBD1. V lost 3 bases, J lost 5 bases, and 9 bases stayed unmatched. CDR3 length equals 16 residues. Per the germline V gene, CDR1 is SGHVS and CDR2 is FNYEAQ. In nucleotides, the CDR3 is TGTGCCAGCAGCTTGAATTCGGGACAGACGACCGGGGAGCTGTTTTTT. Translating it yields CASSLNSGQTTGELFF.

The chain combines TRBV6-2 or TRBV6-3 with TRBJ1-2; tentatively, D is TRBD1 (5 bases). This CDR3 spans 11 amino acids. CDR1 MNHEY and CDR2 SVGEGT come from the germline V gene. V lost 4 bases and J 9 bases, leaving 9 bases between the germline ends. The CDR3 DNA follows: TGTGCCAGCAGTTCGGCAGGGCGCTACACCTTC. Amino acids: CASSSAGRYTF.

The rearrangement joins TRBV7-2 to TRBJ2-3, with D unresolved. There are 13 residues in the CDR3. V lost 4 bases, J lost 1 base, and 6 bases lay in between. Germline CDR1 and CDR2: SGHTA and FQGNSA. CDR3 sequence reads: CASSSLGTDTQYF. The DNA of the CDR3 is TGTGCCAGCAGCTCTCTAGGCACAGATACGCAGTATTTT.

As DNA, the CDR3 is TGTGCCAGCAGCTTGGGTGAGACTAGGCTCGCCTACAATGAGCAGTTCTTC. Its protein product is CASSLGETRLAYNEQFF. The genes are TRBV5-6 and TRBJ2-1, with TRBD2 as a possible D gene (6 bases). The germline V gene encodes CDR1 SGHDT and CDR2 YYEEEE. Trimming left V 0 bases short and J 2 bases short, with 15 bases between. The length of the CDR3 is 17 residues.

The chain combines TRBV19 with TRBJ1-6; 7 nucleotides align to TRBD1. V was clipped by 10 bases and J by 6 bases; unmatched bases: 9. This CDR3 comprises 14 residues. Germline assignment: CDR1 LNHDA and CDR2 SQIVND (reference sequence). The CDR3 region is CATKIRDSNSPLHF. CDR3 DNA: TGTGCCACCAAGATCCGGGACAGTAATTCACCCCTCCACTTT.

The V and J genes are TRBV27 and TRBJ1-4; the D gene is possibly TRBD1 (6 bases). The germline gives CDR1 MNHEY, CDR2 SMNVEV (reference sequence). Trimming took off 2 bases at V and 7 bases at J, with 14 bases between the two ends. This CDR3 has 15 residues. The CDR3 here is CASSLNGGLGEKLFF. Here the CDR3 DNA reads TGTGCCAGCAGTTTAAACGGGGGCCTAGGTGAAAAACTGTTTTTT.

This sequence joins TRBV27 and TRBJ2-7; D may be TRBD2 (6 bases). This CDR3 has 13 amino acids. In germline, CDR1 is MNHEY, CDR2 SMNVEV (reference sequence). Trimming shortened V by 5 bases and J by 2 bases, and 10 bases separated the two germline ends. DNA for the CDR3: TGTGCCAGCAGTCCGGGGGTTGCCTACGAGCAGTACTTC. Its translation is CASSPGVAYEQYF.

J is TRBJ2-7 and V is TRBV5-1, with unresolved D. The CDR3 totals 13 residues. Germline CDR1 is SGHRS and CDR2 is YFSETQ. The V end was cut by 4 bases, the J end by 5 bases, with 13 bases between. The CDR3 bases are TGCGCCAGCAGCCCGCAGACCGGAAACGAGCAGTACTTC. This translates into CASSPQTGNEQYF.

This sequence joins TRBV28 and TRBJ1-4; D is unclear. CDR1 and CDR2 from the germline V gene are MDHEN and SYDVKM. V lost 3 bases to trimming and J lost 8 bases, with 10 bases between them. The CDR3 extends over 13 amino acids. DNA of the CDR3: TGTGCCAGCAGTTTCGGCTGGAGGGAAAAACTGTTTTTT. Protein product: CASSFGWREKLFF.

The sample holds one count of this clone. This chain uses TRBV5-1 with TRBJ2-3, with a weak D call TRBD2 (6 bases). The CDR3 extends over 13 amino acids. The germline CDR1 and CDR2 sequences are SGHRS and YFSETQ. Trimming cost V 6 bases and J 2 bases, with 10 bases left between them. CDR3: CASMEGSTDTQYF. CDR3 coding DNA: TGCGCCAGCATGGAGGGCTCCACAGATACGCAGTATTTT.

The V call is TRBV28, the J call TRBJ1-5, with 9 bases lining up with TRBD1. The trim removed 8 bases at V and 6 bases at J, leaving 11 bases unmatched. The CDR3 is 15 residues long. Germline V gene lookup returns CDR1 MDHEN and CDR2 SYDVKM. CDR3 bases: TGTGCCAGCGGACCGACAGGGGGAGTCGGTCAGCCCCAGCATTTT. The encoded protein is CASGPTGGVGQPQHF.

The J gene is TRBJ1-2, the V gene TRBV29-1; no reliable D call. The CDR3 has 11 amino acids. Trimming cost V 3 bases and J 6 bases, with 8 bases left between them. Per the germline V gene, CDR1 is SQVTM and CDR2 is ANQGSEA. CDR3 loop: CSVDLTHGYTF. The CDR3 coding sequence is TGCAGCGTTGATCTCACTCATGGCTACACCTTC.

The chain recombines TRBV2 with TRBJ2-7, with D perhaps TRBD1 (6 bases). V gave up 5 bases and J gave up 3 bases, with 11 bases separating them. The germline V gene has CDR1 SNHLY and CDR2 FYNNEI. The CDR3 extends over 13 amino acids. The CDR3 nucleotides are TGTGCCAGCAGTTTCGGACAGTACTACGAGCAGTACTTC. Encoded protein: CASSFGQYYEQYF.

The table lists this clone with a count of one. The chain links TRBV2 to TRBJ2-5; 9 bases match TRBD2. From germline, CDR1 is SNHLY and CDR2 FYNNEI. The CDR3 sequence is 13 residues long. Trimming at V came to 8 bases and at J to 5 bases, leaving 6 bases not matched to a gene. CDR3: CASRAGGLETQYF. In DNA, the CDR3 is TGTGCCAGCCGAGCGGGGGGCTTGGAGACCCAGTACTTC.

The chain uses TRBV5-8 and TRBJ1-6; 10 bases line up with TRBD1. CDR1 and CDR2 (germline): SGHTS, YDEGEE. This CDR3 has 15 residues. Trimming removed 4 bases from V and 9 bases from J; junction bases left unmatched: 7. The CDR3 sequence: CASSARQGAVSPLHF. In DNA, the CDR3 is TGTGCCAGCAGCGCACGACAGGGGGCTGTTTCACCCCTCCACTTT.

There are a few counts of this clone. V is TRBV10-2 and J is TRBJ1-1; D unclear. The CDR3 consists of 10 residues. Germline lookup yields CDR1 WSHSY and CDR2 SAAADI. V dropped 8 bases and J dropped 2 bases, with 3 bases sitting between them. This chain's CDR3 is CASQNTEAFF. CDR3 in DNA: TGCGCCAGCCAAAACACTGAAGCTTTCTTT.

The J gene is TRBJ1-1, the V gene TRBV9; no clear D gene. CDR3 length equals 14 residues. CDR1 and CDR2 (germline): SGDLS, YYNGEE. V was cut by 0 bases and J by 1 base, with 7 bases left in between. The CDR3 DNA reads as TGTGCCAGCAGCGTAGCGGCAGCGAACACTGAAGCTTTCTTT. It yields the protein CASSVAAANTEAFF.

This sequence joins TRBV7-2 and TRBJ2-6; D not resolved. The CDR3 loop spans 15 amino acids. The V gene lost 5 bases and the J gene lost 0 bases, with 8 bases spanning the gap. Germline-derived CDR1 and CDR2 are SGHTA and FQGNSA. CDR3 coding DNA: TGTGCCAGCAGCACTTATAGCTCTGGGGCCAACGTCCTGACTTTC. Translated, it gives CASSTYSSGANVLTF.

This clone came up a few times. This chain links TRBV7-2 with TRBJ2-3, with D perhaps assigned TRBD1 or TRBD2 (5 bases each). The CDR3 has 14 amino acids. Germline CDR1 and CDR2: SGHTA and FQGNSA. The V and J ends lost 3 bases and 2 bases respectively, with 9 bases between them. The CDR3 spells CASSFGAITDTQYF. In DNA form, the CDR3 reads TGTGCCAGCAGCTTCGGGGCGATCACAGATACGCAGTATTTT. Complete variable domain (other parts from reference TRBV7-2 and TRBJ2-3): GAGVSQSPSNKVTEKGKDVELRCDPISGHTALYWYRQSLGQGLEFLIYFQGNSAPDKSGLPSDRFSAERTGGSVSTLTIQRTQQEDSAVYLCASSFGAITDTQYFGPGTRLTVL.

This clone was seen a handful of times. The chain combines TRBV29-1 with TRBJ1-2; the match to TRBD1 covers 7 bases. CDR1 and CDR2 (germline): SQVTM, ANQGSEA. V trimming: 1 base; J trimming: 7 bases; junction bases outside the gene matches: 6. The CDR3 has 13 residues. Here the CDR3 reads CSVEAVRGLGYTF. The DNA for the CDR3 is TGCAGCGTTGAAGCAGTAAGGGGGCTTGGCTACACCTTC. The variable domain in full, with the rest retrieved from reference TRBV29-1 and TRBJ1-2, is SAVISQKPSRDICQRGTSLTIQCQVDSQVTMMFWYRQQPGQSLTLIATANQGSEATYESGFVIDKFPISRPNLTFSTLTVSNMSPEDSSIYLCSVEAVRGLGYTFGSGTRLTVV.